Below, one T cell receptor (beta chain) is given with its context. Its antigen is unidentified. These data belong to a study of cytomegalovirus exposure and HLA in healthy donors. Study observations and caveats: Presence/absence analyses took donor sequencing depth as roughly uniform. Usually a TCR sequence was rare, but some public TCRs were found in many donors.

The V and J ends lost 3 bases and 9 bases respectively, with 9 bases between them. Germline assignment: CDR1 SGHTA and CDR2 FQGNSA. The CDR3 has 12 residues. It was healthy bone marrow donors who served as donors. In the PCR, 60 Vbeta and 13 Jbeta primers were used. The method was immunoSEQ multiplex PCR; TCRdb's version includes in-frame clones alone and lacks a portion of them. Among some 130,000 clones listed, roughly 85% were seen once. The chain combines TRBV7-2 with TRBJ2-1, with a tentative D call TRBD2 (6 bases). This sequence was found in a man aged 35 to 55 in good health and CMV-seropositive. The sample comprised PBMCs. CDR3: CASSLISGEQFF. CDR3 coding DNA: TGTGCCAGCAGCTTGATTAGCGGTGAGCAGTTCTTC.